The rows below give T cell receptor beta chains drawn from one sample of a study of beta chain features in type 1 diabetes. Profiled with immunoSEQ multiplex PCR; TCRdb holds only in-frame clones, not every one. Of 300,000 to 350,000 clones in the sample, approximately 8.2% were seen once. Sequencing used central memory CD4+ T cells from blood. All receptors come from a woman between 18 and 29 years old in good health. CDR3s include the opening cysteine and the closing phenylalanine or tryptophan. The order of the fields is J gene, D gene, V gene, clone size, CDR3 protein, CDR3 DNA. A D gene is named only where the DNA matches it firmly. Clone size appears in some rows only: once, few, many, or a class for an expanded clone.

TRBJ2-4 TRBD1 TRBV7-9 many CASSPRDRGNIQYF TGTGCCAGCAGCCCCCGGGACAGGGGAAACATTCAGTACTTC
TRBJ1-4 . TRBV18 many CASSRSSNEKLFF TGTGCCAGCTCACGGTCCTCTAATGAAAAACTGTTTTTT
TRBJ2-7 TRBD1 TRBV7-2 many CASSKLTGNYEQYF TGTGCCAGCAGCAAACTGACAGGGAACTACGAGCAGTACTTC
TRBJ2-1 . TRBV19 few CASSIVVRRNEQFF TGTGCCAGTAGTATAGTTGTCAGGCGGAATGAGCAGTTCTTC
TRBJ2-5 TRBD2 TRBV7-2 . CASSLLQGAGEQYF TGTGCCAGCAGCTTACTGCAGGGTGCGGGGGAGCAGTACTTC
TRBJ1-2 . TRBV5-1 . CASSSDGAGYGYTF TGCGCCAGCAGTTCGGACGGGGCCGGCTATGGCTACACCTTC
TRBJ2-4 . TRBV11-2 . CASSPGLENIQYF TGTGCCAGCAGCCCCGGACTGGAAAACATTCAGTACTTC
TRBJ1-5 . TRBV18 few CASSLDRNQPQHF TGTGCCAGCTCCTTGGACAGAAATCAGCCCCAGCATTTT
TRBJ1-5 . TRBV5-6 . CASSLYQGNQPQHF TGTGCCAGCAGCTTATATCAGGGCAATCAGCCCCAGCATTTT
TRBJ1-1 . TRBV29-1 . CSVVRNTEAFF TGCAGCGTTGTTCGAAACACTGAAGCTTTCTTT
TRBJ1-1 . TRBV2 . CASSYARTASGEAFF TGTGCCAGCAGTTACGCTCGGACAGCCTCCGGCGAAGCTTTCTTT
TRBJ1-2 . TRBV14 few CASRAHSEGYGYTF TGTGCCAGCAGGGCCCATTCTGAGGGCTATGGCTACACCTTC
TRBJ2-1 TRBD1 TRBV5-4 . CASSLAGDRDEQFF TGTGCCAGCAGCTTGGCCGGTGACAGGGATGAGCAGTTCTTC
TRBJ2-3 . TRBV4-2 few CASSLVRGWWADTQYF TGTGCCAGCAGCTTGGTGAGAGGGTGGTGGGCAGATACGCAGTATTTT
TRBJ2-1 TRBD2 TRBV2 few CASSEAGGPYNEQFF TGTGCCAGCAGTGAGGCGGGAGGGCCCTACAATGAGCAGTTCTTC
TRBJ1-2 . TRBV4-2 few CASSQDRGDYGYTF TGTGCCAGCAGCCAAGACAGGGGTGACTATGGCTACACCTTC
TRBJ2-1 . TRBV7-2 . CASSFSFSYNEQFF TGTGCCAGCAGCTTTTCTTTCAGCTACAATGAGCAGTTCTTC
TRBJ2-3 TRBD2 TRBV10-3 many CAISPNPGLAGAGTDTQYF TGTGCCATCAGTCCTAACCCGGGACTAGCGGGAGCAGGCACAGATACGCAGTATTTT
TRBJ2-7 TRBD1 TRBV2 many CASSTGQPYEQYF TGTGCCAGCAGTACGGGACAGCCCTACGAGCAGTACTTC
TRBJ2-3 . TRBV4-3 . CASSHGGAADTQYF TGCGCCAGCAGCCACGGTGGGGCGGCAGATACGCAGTATTTT
TRBJ1-3 . TRBV7-2 . CASSLEQRNTIYF TGTGCCAGCAGCTTAGAACAGAGAAACACCATATATTTT
TRBJ1-1 . TRBV11-1 . CASSIQGLNTEAFF TGTGCCAGCAGCATACAGGGACTGAACACTGAAGCTTTCTTT
TRBJ1-1 . TRBV7-9 few CASSTGGPFEAFF TGTGCCAGCAGCACCGGTGGCCCCTTTGAAGCTTTCTTT
TRBJ1-3 TRBD1 TRBV12-5 . CASGLGQGFSGNTIYF TGTGCTAGTGGTCTAGGACAGGGGTTCTCTGGAAACACCATATATTTT
TRBJ2-1 . TRBV5-1 few CASSLARGSYNEQFF TGCGCCAGCAGCTTGGCCCGGGGCTCCTACAATGAGCAGTTCTTC
TRBJ2-7 . TRBV5-1 . CASSLEPGSPYEQYF TGCGCCAGCAGCTTGGAGCCGGGAAGTCCCTACGAGCAGTACTTC
TRBJ2-7 . TRBV6-5 few CASASRGAGAYEQYF TGTGCCAGCGCTTCTCGGGGGGCAGGCGCCTACGAGCAGTACTTC
TRBJ1-2 . TRBV27 many CASSLFNRDTGYTF TGTGCCAGCAGTTTATTCAACCGGGATACGGGCTACACCTTC
TRBJ2-3 TRBD1 TRBV6-5 . CASSYSMWTGSDTQYF TGTGCCAGCAGTTACAGCATGTGGACAGGGTCAGATACGCAGTATTTT
TRBJ2-3 . TRBV5-1 . CASSLAAGFSTDTQYF TGCGCCAGCAGCTTGGCCGCGGGGTTTAGCACAGATACGCAGTATTTT
TRBJ2-3 TRBD2 TRBV4-3 few CASSQDPTSSGRAATTDTQYF TGCGCCAGCAGCCAAGATCCTACTTCTAGCGGGAGGGCCGCCACAACAGATACGCAGTATTTT
TRBJ1-2 . TRBV5-4 . CASSLAGGTDKYGYTF TGTGCCAGCAGCTTGGCCGGGGGGACGGACAAGTATGGCTACACCTTC
TRBJ2-7 . TRBV7-3 . CASSLSIGPSYEQYF TGTGCCAGCAGCTTATCGATAGGGCCCTCCTACGAGCAGTACTTC
TRBJ2-3 . TRBV5-1 . CASSTGLTTSFYGTDTQYF TGCGCCAGCAGCACTGGACTAACCACTAGTTTTTATGGCACAGATACGCAGTATTTT
TRBJ1-5 . TRBV2 many CASSDLQTDQPQHF TGTGCCAGCAGTGATTTACAAACAGATCAGCCCCAGCATTTT
TRBJ2-3 . TRBV5-4 . CASSFWQGFRVDTQYF TGTGCCAGCAGCTTTTGGCAGGGGTTTAGGGTGGATACGCAGTATTTT
TRBJ1-4 . TRBV7-8 few CASSPLATNEKLFF TGTGCCAGCAGCCCACTAGCAACTAATGAAAAACTGTTTTTT
TRBJ2-2 . TRBV19 few CASSLQGLNTGELFF TGTGCCAGTAGTTTACAGGGCCTTAACACCGGGGAGCTGTTTTTT
TRBJ2-3 . TRBV21-1 few CASSKDRTTDTQYF TGTGCCAGCAGCAAGGACAGGACGACAGATACGCAGTATTTT
TRBJ2-1 . TRBV7-9 few CASSFGGTGQFF TGTGCCAGCAGCTTTGGTGGGACGGGGCAGTTCTTC
TRBJ1-2 . TRBV5-8 few CASSLHRNYGYTF TGTGCCAGCAGCTTGCACAGGAACTATGGCTACACCTTC
TRBJ2-1 . TRBV20-1 few CSESRDNEQFF TGCAGTGAGAGCAGGGACAATGAGCAGTTCTTC
TRBJ2-7 . TRBV6-1 few CASSVAGTYEQYF TGTGCCAGCAGTGTGGCAGGAACCTACGAGCAGTACTTC
TRBJ2-7 TRBD2 TRBV7-2 . CASSPSSGVSYEQYF TGTGCCAGCAGCCCCTCTAGCGGGGTTTCCTACGAGCAGTACTTC
TRBJ2-4 . TRBV2 many CASSNSGTAGNIQYF TGTGCCAGCAGCAATTCCGGGACGGCGGGAAACATTCAGTACTTC
TRBJ2-5 TRBD1 TRBV5-1 few CASSSGTVVGETQYF TGCGCCAGCAGCTCGGGGACAGTGGTTGGCGAGACCCAGTACTTC
TRBJ1-1 . TRBV6-5 . CASSPWGARNTEAFF TGTGCCAGCAGTCCCTGGGGCGCCCGGAACACTGAAGCTTTCTTT
TRBJ1-4 . TRBV4-1 . CASSQDFRGEKLFF TGCGCCAGCAGCCAAGATTTTAGGGGTGAAAAACTGTTTTTT